The 18 T cell receptor beta chains below come from one sample, sequenced in a study of T-cell reconstitution after alpha-beta-depleted transplantation in children. During its preparation, the TCRbeta library received unique molecular identifiers. TCRdb re-called the PCR reads with MiXCR, one entry per CDR3 protein. The table records over 400,000 distinct CDR3 sequences, around two fifths of them present only once. Sequences were derived from PBMCs, sampled before TCRalphabeta/CD19-depleted stem cell transplant. These receptors originate from a girl aged 2 to 9 with aplastic anemia, due to receive a stem cell transplant.

The chain is built from TRBV27 and TRBJ2-3; D not certain. Per germline, CDR1 MNHEY and CDR2 SMNVEV (reference sequence). V lost 3 bases, J lost 1 base, and 8 bases lay in between. The CDR3 runs 14 residues. In DNA form, the CDR3 reads TGTGCCAGCAGTTTGAGAGTCGGCACAGATACGCAGTATTTT. It specifies CASSLRVGTDTQYF.

The rearrangement links TRBV29-1 to TRBJ2-5, with a tentative D call TRBD2 (5 bases). V lost 8 bases and J lost 5, with 15 bases in between. Germline V lookup: CDR1 SQVTM, CDR2 ANQGSEA. The CDR3 spans 12 residues. The CDR3, as DNA: TGCAGCCTCAACCCCGGGGAGGAGACCCAGTACTTC. Residues: CSLNPGEETQYF.

This clonotype was counted between two and nine times. The chain is built from TRBV20-1 and TRBJ2-2; D is uncertain. Germline CDR1 reads DFQATT; CDR2 reads SNEGSKA (reference sequence). The V gene lost 7 bases and the J gene lost 3 bases, with 18 bases spanning the gap. CDR3 length equals 15 residues. The CDR3 is CSGQFGPSDTGELFF. As DNA, the CDR3 is TGCAGTGGACAATTCGGTCCTAGTGACACCGGGGAGCTGTTTTTT.

This clonotype was counted at least ten times. DNA for the CDR3: TGTGCCAGCAGCCCCACCCTAGGAGAGACCCAGTACTTC. Its translation is CASSPTLGETQYF. This chain uses TRBV7-3 with TRBJ2-5; D unresolved. This CDR3 is built from 13 residues. Germline CDR1 reads SGHTA; CDR2 reads FQGTGA. The V end lost 5 bases, the J end lost 4 bases, and 11 bases lay between the germline ends.

This clonotype occurred a few times. The genes are TRBV6-1 and TRBJ2-7; D is unclear. Trimming took off 8 bases at V and 4 bases at J, with 12 bases between the two ends. Germline V gives CDR1 MNHNS, CDR2 SASEGT. The CDR3 is made up of 12 amino acids. The CDR3 spells CASGTVGYEQYF. Here the CDR3 DNA reads TGTGCCAGCGGTACAGTGGGTTACGAGCAGTACTTC.

This chain links TRBV19 with TRBJ2-1, with TRBD2 matching 14 bases. V lost 1 base, J lost 3 bases, and 5 bases stayed unmatched. CDR3 length: 18 amino acids. Per the germline V gene, CDR1 is LNHDA and CDR2 is SQIVND (reference sequence). The CDR3 nucleotides read TGTGCCAGTAGTATAGGGGGACTAGCGGGGGCATACTACAATGAGCAGTTCTTC. Amino acid sequence: CASSIGGLAGAYYNEQFF.

Here the CDR3 reads CSARAPGLAGINEQFF. The CDR3 DNA is TGCAGTGCTAGAGCCCCGGGACTAGCGGGAATTAATGAGCAGTTCTTC. This rearrangement joins TRBV20-1 to TRBJ2-1, with 13 positions matching TRBD2. Germline loops: CDR1 DFQATT, CDR2 SNEGSKA (reference sequence). V lost 1 base and J lost 7; bases outside the gene matches: 7. This CDR3 comprises 16 residues.

The DNA of the CDR3 is TGTGCCAGCAGTTCAAATAGACTAGCGAGGACAGATACGCAGTATTTT. It encodes CASSSNRLARTDTQYF. The chain links TRBV27 to TRBJ2-3; TRBD2 aligns across 8 bases. V lost 4 bases, J lost 3 bases, and 9 bases stayed unmatched. Germline values: CDR1 MNHEY, CDR2 SMNVEV (reference sequence). The CDR3 sequence is 16 residues long.

In this sample, this clonotype turned up many times. This chain uses TRBV6-1 with TRBJ2-7, with 7 bases matching TRBD2. The ends lost 7 bases at V and 3 bases at J; junction bases unmatched: 6. Looked up from germline, CDR1 is MNHNS and CDR2 is SASEGT. This CDR3 comprises 13 residues. The CDR3: CASIGGSLYEQYF. CDR3 DNA: TGTGCCAGCATCGGCGGGAGTCTCTACGAGCAGTACTTC.

At least ten counts were recorded for this clonotype. The chain uses TRBV7-2 and TRBJ2-1; 8 nucleotides match TRBD2. CDR3 length: 16 residues. Per germline, CDR1 SGHTA and CDR2 FQGNSA. Trimming took 5 bases from V and 0 from J; bases not matched to a gene: 6. CDR3 coding DNA: TGTGCCAGCAGCCGTCCGGGGGGGAGCTCCTACAATGAGCAGTTCTTC. Amino acid sequence: CASSRPGGSSYNEQFF.

The chain recombines TRBV20-1 with TRBJ2-5; the D gene is possibly TRBD2 (6 bases). CDR1 DFQATT and CDR2 SNEGSKA come from the germline V gene (reference sequence). The V end was cut by 3 bases, the J end by 3 bases, with 17 bases between. This CDR3 region has 15 residues. CDR3 sequence: CSASGGSINEETQYF. In nucleotides, the CDR3 is TGCAGTGCTAGTGGGGGGTCAATTAATGAAGAGACCCAGTACTTC.

This chain links TRBV5-1 with TRBJ2-2; D unclear. V dropped 6 bases and J dropped 0 bases, with 12 bases sitting between them. Germline lookup yields CDR1 SGHRS and CDR2 YFSETQ. The CDR3 is 15 residues long. CDR3 coding DNA: TGCGCCAGCAACCCTGGGATTACGAACACCGGGGAGCTGTTTTTT. The encoded protein is CASNPGITNTGELFF.

This clonotype was seen more than once but under ten times. The chain uses TRBV18 and TRBJ1-2, with D uncertain. With 6 bases removed from V and 8 bases from J, the gap between germline ends came to 16 bases. Looked up from germline, CDR1 is KGHSH and CDR2 is LQKENI. This CDR3 has 13 residues. In DNA, the CDR3 is TGTGCCAGCTCCCGCGTAGCGGCTCGGGGCTACACCTTC. It yields the protein CASSRVAARGYTF.

This clonotype occurred many times. This rearrangement joins TRBV6-2 or TRBV6-3 to TRBJ2-3; no definite D call. V was trimmed by 6 bases and J by 3 bases, leaving 4 bases between them. The CDR3 has 11 amino acids. Germline values: CDR1 MNHEY, CDR2 SVGEGT. The CDR3 DNA reads as TGTGCCAGCAGGACTACAGATACGCAGTATTTT. Its protein is CASRTTDTQYF.

The CDR3 spells CASLAAYEQYF. Written as DNA, the CDR3 is TGTGCCAGCCTAGCGGCCTACGAGCAGTACTTC. V and J are TRBV2 and TRBJ2-7; TRBD2 matches at 7 bases. Trimming removed 8 bases from V and 2 bases from J; junction bases left unmatched: 0. This CDR3 contains 11 residues. Looked up from germline, CDR1 is SNHLY and CDR2 is FYNNEI.

The J gene is TRBJ2-3, the V gene TRBV27; 7 nucleotides line up with TRBD2. J gave up 5 bases and V 3 bases, and 5 bases lay outside the gene matches. Germline values: CDR1 MNHEY, CDR2 SMNVEV (reference sequence). The CDR3 runs 14 residues. CDR3: CASSFGGGEDTQYF. The CDR3 DNA reads as TGTGCCAGCAGTTTCGGCGGGGGAGAAGATACGCAGTATTTT.

This rearrangement joins TRBV29-1 to TRBJ1-1, with no clear D. The ends were cut back, 6 bases at V and 4 bases at J, with 12 bases in the middle. CDR1 and CDR2 from the germline V gene are SQVTM and ANQGSEA. The CDR3 spans 12 residues. CDR3 DNA: TGCAGCGTCTTTGACGGAACCACTGAAGCTTTCTTT. Translating gives CSVFDGTTEAFF.

This clonotype was observed a few times. This sequence joins TRBV4-3 and TRBJ2-1; 9 bases match TRBD2. Germline CDR1 LGHNA, CDR2 YSLEER. The CDR3 runs 15 residues. The V gene end was trimmed by 0 bases and the J gene end by 9 bases; junction bases not matched to a gene: 6. The CDR3 sequence: CASSQEALAGIEQFF. CDR3 DNA: TGCGCCAGCAGCCAAGAAGCTCTAGCGGGGATTGAGCAGTTCTTC.